This T cell receptor (beta chain) was profiled in a study of regulatory T cells in long-lasting Graves disease. As for time point: newly diagnosed GD, antithyroid drugs for less than 3 months. PBMCs provided the RNA from which the TCR library was made. This clonotype was found many times. The CDR3 has 13 amino acids. Germline V gene data show CDR1 as SGHVS and CDR2 as FQNEAQ. Trimming left V 6 bases short and J 2 bases short, with 9 bases between. Combining iRepertoire HTBI primers with Arm-PCR of CDR3 regions, the authors built TCR beta libraries. TCRdb independently ran MiXCR on the multiplex PCR reads; one entry per CDR3 protein. The table includes approximately 490,000 distinct CDR3 sequences, 16% detected once. This same sample was also part of a study on T cells in Graves' hyperthyroidism and ophthalmopathy.

This sequence originates from a man aged 35 to 55 with Graves disease. The rearrangement joins TRBV7-8 to TRBJ2-3; D may be TRBD1 or TRBD2 (5 bases each). The material sequenced was peripheral blood mononuclear cells (PBMCs), taken at new diagnosis, from a patient treated with antithyroid drugs. The CDR3 DNA follows: TGTGCCAGCAGGGTGGGGGTCACAGATACGCAGTATTTT. Its translation: CASRVGVTDTQYF.